Following are 14 T cell receptor beta chains from one sample sequenced in a study of OX40 agonist ivuxolimab in advanced cancers. The library was generated by the immunoSEQ multiplex PCR assay. TCRdb carries this immuneACCESS record with in-frame sequences only. Its versions omit some clonotypes, under half of them owing to an unresolved V gene in the studies checked, with the rest unexplained. In all, the sample holds 60,000 to 75,000 clones, and about 83% of those were seen once. Under 0.85% of the sample belongs to the ten largest clones. Sequenced material: CD4+ or CD8+ T cells sorted from blood, taken in a trial of the OX40 agonist ivuxolimab. These receptor sequences come from an adult with an advanced solid tumor such as melanoma, head and neck, liver or kidney cancer.

The chain is built from TRBV28 and TRBJ1-4, with 8 bases that match TRBD1. Trimming removed 4 bases from V and 8 bases from J; junction bases left unmatched: 9. The CDR3 has 15 residues. CDR1 is MDHEN and CDR2 is SYDVKM in the germline V gene. As DNA, the CDR3 is TGTGCCAGCAGTTCCATCGGACAGGGTCAGGAAAAACTGTTTTTT. It specifies CASSSIGQGQEKLFF.

The genes are TRBV11-2 and TRBJ2-7; no reliable D call. The germline V gene has CDR1 SGHAT and CDR2 FQNNGV. The V and J ends lost 1 base and 2 bases respectively, with 3 bases between them. The length of the CDR3 is 12 residues. CDR3 bases: TGTGCCAGCAGCTTAGGAACCTACGAGCAGTACTTC. Translation gives CASSLGTYEQYF. Together with reference TRBV11-2 and TRBJ2-7, the CDR3 gives the full variable domain: EAGVAQSPRYKIIEKRQSVAFWCNPISGHATLYWYQQILGQGPKLLIQFQNNGVVDDSQLPKDRFSAERLKGVDSTLKIQPAKLEDSAVYLCASSLGTYEQYFGPGTRLTVT.

This clone has a handful of counts. V gene TRBV11-2 combines with J gene TRBJ1-4; D not resolved. This CDR3 contains 15 residues. Trimming left V 1 base short and J 4 bases short, with 10 bases between. The V gene's germline CDR1 is SGHAT and CDR2 FQNNGV. Here the CDR3 DNA reads TGTGCCAGCAGCTTAGGGACGGTCAATAATGAAAAACTGTTTTTT. Translation gives CASSLGTVNNEKLFF.

The J gene is TRBJ1-5, the V gene TRBV30; D is perhaps TRBD1 (6 bases). V dropped 0 bases and J dropped 4 bases, with 16 bases sitting between them. Germline CDR1 GTSNPN, CDR2 SVGIG (reference sequence). There are 16 residues in the CDR3. The CDR3 sequence is CAWSVRGGTPNQPQHF. The CDR3 region has the DNA TGTGCCTGGAGTGTAAGGGGCGGGACACCGAATCAGCCCCAGCATTTT.

This chain uses TRBV30 with TRBJ1-2; D gene uncertain. This CDR3 has 11 residues. Trimming pared 5 bases from V and 7 bases from J, leaving 11 bases between. CDR1 and CDR2 (germline): GTSNPN, SVGIG (reference sequence). The CDR3 sequence: CAWGVGAGYTF. CDR3 DNA: TGTGCCTGGGGAGTTGGAGCTGGCTACACCTTC. The variable domain in full, with the rest retrieved from reference TRBV30 and TRBJ1-2, is SQTIHQWPATLVQPVGSPLSLECTVEGTSNPNLYWYRQAAGRGLQLLFYSVGIGQISSEVPQNLSASRPQDRQFILSSKKLLLSDSGFYLCAWGVGAGYTFGSGTRLTVV.

The rearrangement uses TRBV6-4 and TRBJ2-6; D gene unclear. The CDR3 spans 16 residues. Germline V gene data show CDR1 as MRHNA and CDR2 as SNTAGT. V was shortened by 4 bases and J by 0 bases, with 10 bases between the two germline ends. The CDR3 reads CASSAGSGSGANVLTF. The CDR3 coding sequence is TGTGCCAGCAGTGCTGGGTCTGGCTCTGGGGCCAACGTCCTGACTTTC.

The rearrangement links TRBV5-1 to TRBJ2-2; D is uncertain. Germline CDR1 and CDR2: SGHRS and YFSETQ. V gave up 3 bases and J gave up 5 bases, with 11 bases separating them. This CDR3 region has 14 residues. Here the CDR3 reads CASSSQVLTGELFF. The DNA for the CDR3 is TGCGCCAGCAGCTCCCAAGTCTTAACCGGGGAGCTGTTTTTT.

Notes on this clone: The same CDR3 arises from other DNA sequences in this sample as well. V gene TRBV30 combines with J gene TRBJ1-1; unclear D gene. The CDR3 has 13 residues. Trimming removed 0 bases from V and 2 bases from J, with 7 bases in between. Germline CDR1 is GTSNPN and CDR2 is SVGIG (reference sequence). CDR3 sequence: CAWSVKGNTEAFF. CDR3 DNA: TGTGCCTGGAGTGTAAAGGGTAACACTGAAGCTTTCTTT.

The J gene is TRBJ1-1, the V gene TRBV29-1; TRBD1 matches at 7 bases. The CDR3 spans 12 residues. Germline CDR1 reads SQVTM; CDR2 reads ANQGSEA. J gave up 5 bases and V 4 bases, and 4 bases lay outside the gene matches. CDR3 amino acids: CSVAQGGTEAFF. The DNA of the CDR3 is TGCAGCGTTGCCCAGGGGGGGACTGAAGCTTTCTTT.

V gene TRBV18 combines with J gene TRBJ1-1, with a weak D call TRBD1 (6 bases). CDR1 is KGHSH and CDR2 is LQKENI in the germline V gene. The CDR3 contains 14 residues. V was clipped by 5 bases and J by 4 bases, with 14 bases between them. The DNA of the CDR3 is TGTGCCAGCTCAGCTACACAGGGTGGCACTGAAGCTTTCTTT. Protein product: CASSATQGGTEAFF.

The V gene is TRBV11-2, the J gene TRBJ1-5; D remains unclear. The ends were cut back, 5 bases at V and 3 bases at J, with 14 bases in the middle. This CDR3 has 15 amino acids. Germline loops: CDR1 SGHAT, CDR2 FQNNGV. CDR3 in DNA: TGTGCCAGCAGCCCGACCGACGGCCCCAATCAGCCCCAGCATTTT. This gives the protein CASSPTDGPNQPQHF.

The chain recombines TRBV18 with TRBJ2-3; 7 nucleotides align to TRBD2. Germline CDR1 KGHSH, CDR2 LQKENI. Trimming at V came to 3 bases and at J to 4 bases, leaving 10 bases not matched to a gene. The CDR3 runs 16 residues. CDR3 in DNA: TGTGCCAGCTCACCCGCACTAGCGAGTAGGGCAGATACGCAGTATTTT. It is translated as CASSPALASRADTQYF.

The chain is built from TRBV6-5 and TRBJ2-2, with TRBD2 matching over 7 bases. V was clipped by 2 bases and J by 4 bases; unmatched bases: 1. This CDR3 is built from 14 residues. The germline V gene has CDR1 MNHEY and CDR2 SVGAGI. In DNA form, the CDR3 reads TGTGCCAGCAGTTACGGGGGGGGCACCGGGGAGCTGTTTTTT. Protein: CASSYGGGTGELFF.

This clone showed up just a few times. This sequence joins TRBV7-3 and TRBJ1-1, with 8 bases identical to TRBD1. Germline-derived CDR1 and CDR2 are SGHTA and FQGTGA. This CDR3 is built from 14 residues. V trimming: 5 bases; J trimming: 5 bases; junction bases outside the gene matches: 7. The CDR3 loop reads CASSATGAGTEAFF. The DNA for the CDR3 is TGTGCCAGCAGCGCGACAGGGGCGGGAACTGAAGCTTTCTTT.